What follows are 18 T cell receptor beta chains derived from one specimen sequenced in a study of cytotoxic CD8 clonotypes in ibrutinib-treated CLL. The method was immunoSEQ multiplex PCR; TCRdb's version includes in-frame clones alone and lacks a portion of them. The table lists tens of thousands of clones, approximately 60% of them singletons. Sequencing used PBMCs, obtained after 24 months of ibrutinib treatment. These receptors were taken from a human donor with chronic lymphocytic leukemia.

The chain combines TRBV10-3 with TRBJ2-3, with 10 bases lining up with TRBD2. V lost 6 bases and J lost 0; bases outside the gene matches: 3. Germline assignment: CDR1 ENHRY and CDR2 SYGVKD. The CDR3 loop spans 15 amino acids. CDR3 protein: CAIRGSGGSTDTQYF. CDR3 nucleotide sequence: TGTGCCATCAGGGGTAGCGGGGGGAGCACAGATACGCAGTATTTT.

This clone turned up a few times. The chain links TRBV10-3 to TRBJ2-5; D gene uncertain. The CDR3 runs 14 residues. Germline CDR1 is ENHRY and CDR2 is SYGVKD. Trimming removed 4 bases from V and 1 base from J, with 10 bases in between. The CDR3 sequence: CAISGYGSQETQYF. The CDR3 nucleotides are TGTGCCATCAGTGGGTACGGCAGCCAAGAGACCCAGTACTTC.

Here the CDR3 DNA reads TGTGCCAGCAGTGTTATCCCCACAGGGATCAATCAGCCCCAGCATTTT. The encoded protein is CASSVIPTGINQPQHF. The chain couples TRBV6-1 to TRBJ1-5, with D maybe TRBD1 (6 bases). The CDR3 extends over 16 amino acids. The V and J ends lost 4 bases and 3 bases respectively, with 16 bases between them. Per germline, CDR1 MNHNS and CDR2 SASEGT.

V gene TRBV6-5 combines with J gene TRBJ2-4; TRBD1 aligns across 7 bases. The CDR3 sequence is 14 residues long. The germline V gene encodes CDR1 MNHEY and CDR2 SVGAGI. V dropped 2 bases and J dropped 5; count of bases not matched to a gene: 3. CDR3: CASSYPGTENIQYF. The CDR3 region has the DNA TGTGCCAGCAGTTACCCCGGGACAGAAAACATTCAGTACTTC.

The chain uses TRBV6-5 and TRBJ2-7; a possible D gene is TRBD1 (6 bases). V dropped 7 bases and J dropped 0 bases, with 13 bases sitting between them. From germline, CDR1 is MNHEY and CDR2 SVGAGI. This CDR3 has 14 amino acids. In DNA, the CDR3 is TGTGCCAGCACACTCCGGGACAACTCCTACGAGCAGTACGTC. It yields the protein CASTLRDNSYEQYV.

This clone was seen many times. The gene calls are TRBV6-5 and TRBJ2-2, with TRBD2 as a possible D gene (6 bases). The V end was cut by 6 bases, the J end by 3 bases, with 11 bases between. Germline loops: CDR1 MNHEY, CDR2 SVGAGI. CDR3 length equals 14 residues. DNA of the CDR3: TGTGCCAGCAGGCGGGAAAGCGACACCGGGGAGCTGTTTTTT. Its protein is CASRRESDTGELFF.

The rearrangement uses TRBV6-1 and TRBJ2-4, with TRBD2 matching 9 bases. Losses at the gene ends were 8 bases for V and 4 bases for J; bases not matched to a gene: 6. CDR3 length equals 14 residues. Germline V CDR1 and CDR2: MNHNS, SASEGT. The CDR3, as DNA: TGTGCCAGCTTTGCGGGGGGGCTTAAAAACATTCAGTACTTC. This encodes CASFAGGLKNIQYF.

The gene calls are TRBV5-6 and TRBJ2-7, with D perhaps TRBD1 (5 bases). Trimming pared 1 base from V and 6 bases from J, leaving 11 bases between. The germline gives CDR1 SGHDT, CDR2 YYEEEE. The CDR3 totals 13 residues. CDR3 loop: CASSLPGIGEQYF. As DNA, the CDR3 is TGTGCCAGCAGCTTGCCAGGGATAGGCGAGCAGTACTTC.

The gene calls are TRBV28 and TRBJ1-2; unclear D gene. V shed 5 bases and J shed 2 bases, with 6 bases lying between them. This CDR3 region has 12 residues. Germline-derived CDR1 and CDR2 are MDHEN and SYDVKM. CDR3 coding DNA: TGTGCCAGCAGTCCACTCAACTATGGCTACACCTTC. It translates to CASSPLNYGYTF.

This clone appeared a few times. The chain uses TRBV14 and TRBJ2-1; D gene ambiguous. Trimming cost V 2 bases and J 2 bases, with 7 bases left between them. Germline loops: CDR1 SGHDN, CDR2 FVKESK. The CDR3 covers 14 residues. This CDR3 reads CASSQLDTYNEQFF. The CDR3 DNA reads TGTGCCAGCAGCCAACTAGATACCTACAATGAGCAGTTCTTC.

The J gene is TRBJ2-6, the V gene TRBV4-1, with no clear D. With 3 bases removed from V and 5 bases from J, the gap between germline ends came to 17 bases. Germline V CDR1 and CDR2: MGHRA, YSYEKL. The CDR3 length is 17 residues. The CDR3 sequence is CASSQQIGQSWANVLTF. The CDR3 DNA reads as TGCGCCAGCAGCCAGCAAATCGGGCAGTCCTGGGCCAACGTCCTGACTTTC.

On this clone itself: At one of its ends the junction is not consistent with the germline gene, which may arise from a read error. Different DNA sequences within this sample yield the same CDR3. V and J are TRBV28 and TRBJ2-1; either TRBD1 or TRBD2 may supply D (6 bases each). Germline V gives CDR1 MDHEN, CDR2 SYDVKM. This CDR3 region has 16 residues. The CDR3 sequence is CASSPSRRGSYNEQFF. The CDR3 DNA is TGTGCCAGCAGTCCGTCCCGGAGGGGGTCCTATAATGAGCAGTTCTTC.

The chain combines TRBV5-1 with TRBJ2-6; D remains ambiguous. In germline, CDR1 is SGHRS, CDR2 YFSETQ. The length of the CDR3 is 16 residues. Deletions cut 0 bases from V and 0 bases from J, with 7 bases between. CDR3 in DNA: TGCGCCAGCAGCTTGGCCCCAGGCTCTGGGGCCAACGTCCTGACTTTC. This codes for CASSLAPGSGANVLTF.

The rearrangement uses TRBV11-2 and TRBJ1-5; no clear D. Germline CDR1 reads SGHAT; CDR2 reads FQNNGV. Trimming stripped 0 bases from V and 5 bases from J, with 5 bases between. The CDR3 sequence is 13 residues long. The CDR3 protein is CASSLDLDQPQHF. In DNA form, the CDR3 reads TGTGCCAGCAGCTTAGATTTGGATCAGCCCCAGCATTTT.

The V and J genes are TRBV19 and TRBJ1-4, with D uncertain. Per germline, CDR1 LNHDA and CDR2 SQIVND (reference sequence). This CDR3 is built from 13 residues. Trimming left V 6 bases short and J 12 bases short, with 17 bases between. The CDR3 nucleotides read TGTGCCAGTAGGCGGGAGTTGGGTAAGGAACTGTTTTTT. Translated, it gives CASRRELGKELFF.

This sequence joins TRBV19 and TRBJ2-1; tentatively, D is TRBD1 (5 bases). Germline values: CDR1 LNHDA, CDR2 SQIVND (reference sequence). The CDR3 runs 14 residues. V was trimmed by 3 bases and J by 8 bases, leaving 14 bases between them. The CDR3 protein is CASSIRQSRHEQFF. The DNA for the CDR3 is TGTGCCAGTAGTATCCGACAGAGTCGTCATGAGCAGTTCTTC.

As DNA, the CDR3 is TGTGCCAGCAGTTATCTCGATACGCAGTATTTT. This encodes CASSYLDTQYF. The chain couples TRBV6-5 to TRBJ2-3, with D uncertain. Germline CDR1 MNHEY, CDR2 SVGAGI. CDR3 length equals 11 residues. V lost 3 bases and J 6 bases, leaving 4 bases between the germline ends.

V is TRBV4-2 and J is TRBJ2-5; 9 bases fit TRBD1. CDR3 length: 15 residues. J was trimmed by 5 bases and V by 1 base; bases with no gene match: 5. Germline CDR1 reads LGHNA; CDR2 reads YNFKEQ. The CDR3 here is CASSQGTGDGETQYF. CDR3 coding DNA: TGTGCCAGCAGCCAAGGGACAGGGGATGGGGAGACCCAGTACTTC.